The clone carrying this T cell receptor beta chain was seen a few times. The antigen remains undetermined. This entry belongs to a study of beta chain features in type 1 diabetes. Findings and caveats of the study: Because the template was cDNA, high-expressing cells might be over-represented.

Isolated RNA was reverse transcribed in full, so expressed TCRB transcripts were sequenced. TCRdb keeps only in-frame clones here, not all; method: immunoSEQ multiplex PCR. The data hold 450,000 to 600,000 clones, with 25% to 35% observed a single time. Germline CDR1 and CDR2: SNHLY and FYNNEI. Unmatched junction bases numbered 1, after V lost 6 bases and J lost 5 bases. This CDR3 region has 12 residues. The chain carries TRBV2 and TRBJ1-5; TRBD1 matches at 7 bases. The TCR sequence derives from a man aged 18-30 years in good health. The sequencing sample was made of naive CD4+ T cells from blood. CDR3 region: CASRDRDQPQHF. CDR3 in DNA: TGTGCCAGCAGAGACAGGGATCAGCCCCAGCATTTT.